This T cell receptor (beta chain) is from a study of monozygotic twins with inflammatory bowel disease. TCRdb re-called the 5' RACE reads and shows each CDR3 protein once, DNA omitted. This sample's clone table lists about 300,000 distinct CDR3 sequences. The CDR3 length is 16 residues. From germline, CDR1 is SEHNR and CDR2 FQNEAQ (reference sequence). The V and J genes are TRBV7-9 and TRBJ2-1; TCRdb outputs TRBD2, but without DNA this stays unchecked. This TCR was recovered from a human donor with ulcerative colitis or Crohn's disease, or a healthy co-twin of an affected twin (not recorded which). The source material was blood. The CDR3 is CASSPGGSGSLDEQFF. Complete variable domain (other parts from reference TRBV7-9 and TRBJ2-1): DTGVSQNPRHKITKRGQNVTFRCDPISEHNRLYWYRQTLGQGPEFLTYFQNEAQLEKSRLLSDRFSAERPKGSFSTLEIQRTEQGDSAMYLCASSPGGSGSLDEQFFGPGTRLTVL.